These 3 T cell receptor beta chains were sequenced from one sample in a study of molecular identifiers for immune sequencing clone quantification. TCRdb reanalysed the PCR reads using MiXCR and keeps one entry per CDR3 protein. The profile shows about 500,000 distinct CDR3 sequences, around 23% of them singletons. Sequencing was done on a sample of naive CD8+ T cells from blood, with Jurkat cell RNA spiked in. Subset: FACS-sorted CD8+CD4-CCR7+CD45RA+ naive T cells. These receptor sequences come from a human donor in good health. Some libraries in this study had Jurkat cell RNA spiked in.

This clonotype has a count of ten or more. The chain has TRBV12-3 or TRBV12-4 and TRBJ2-4, with D perhaps matching TRBD1 or TRBD2 (5 bases each). Trimming stripped 5 bases from V and 4 bases from J, with 21 bases between. This CDR3 comprises 17 residues. DNA for the CDR3: TGTGCCAGCAGTCCTCAACCTACCGGGACGGTGAAAAACATTCAGTACTTC. As protein: CASSPQPTGTVKNIQYF.

The table lists this clonotype with many counts. The chain joins TRBV20-1 to TRBJ2-7; D not certain. The CDR3 is 13 amino acids. Trimming removed 4 bases from V and 2 bases from J, with 12 bases in between. CDR1 DFQATT and CDR2 SNEGSKA come from the germline V gene (reference sequence). Here the CDR3 DNA reads TGCAGTGCTAAGGAAGTTTCCCCCTACGAGCAGTACTTC. It yields the protein CSAKEVSPYEQYF.

This chain connects TRBV6-5 to TRBJ1-2; D is undetermined. Deletions cut 0 bases from V and 4 bases from J, with 12 bases between. The CDR3 sequence is 15 residues long. The germline CDR1 and CDR2 sequences are MNHEY and SVGAGI. The CDR3 sequence is CASSYSLEGIYGYTF. In DNA, the CDR3 is TGTGCCAGCAGTTACTCTCTAGAAGGGATCTATGGCTACACCTTC.